These T cell receptor beta chains were read from a single sample in a study of T cell responses to AZD1222 COVID-19 vaccine. Here immunoSEQ multiplex PCR was the method, and the copy in TCRdb shows in-frame clones only, minus some. The profile covers roughly 150,000 clones, with around 89% appearing a single time and 3.1% taken by the ten largest. Here the sequenced sample was peripheral blood, taken 28 days after the second AZD1222 dose. The receptors were sampled from an adult who received the AZD1222 COVID-19 vaccine. The conserved cysteine and the conserved F or W are not part of the CDR3 here.

>TRBJ1-1|11|TRBV7-3
ASSLGTGNEAF
>TRBJ1-1|11|TRBV3-1/TRBV3-2
ASSQVSNTEAF
>TRBJ1-1|13|TRBV5-4
ASSPGGGQALEAF
>TRBJ2-7|13|TRBV5-1
ASFPYRVPTYEQY
>TRBJ1-1|10|TRBV2
ASKGDSSLTF
>TRBJ1-1|14|TRBV18
ASSLQRQNVNTEAF
>TRBJ2-2|10|TRBV10-2
ASSDSAGELF
>TRBJ1-5|12|TRBV19
ATHRGNSNQPQH
>TRBJ2-3|13|TRBV11-3
ASSLVAEYTDTQY
>TRBJ1-4|11|TRBV30
ACPTPGGGKLF
>TRBJ1-6|12|TRBV11-3
ASSLQGIGSPLH
>TRBJ1-1|11|TRBV19
ASSNQVNTEAF
>TRBJ1-2|12|TRBV7-2
ASSLRQVNYGYT
>TRBJ2-4|14|TRBV5-1
ASSTRGSGGVTIQY
>TRBJ2-7|11|TRBV29-1
SAADRGFYEQY
>TRBJ2-7|12|TRBV2
ASCYLGQGSQQY
>TRBJ1-1|12|TRBV11-2
ASSRQGLNTEAF
>TRBJ2-1|11|TRBV5-1
ASSSAGTWEQF
>TRBJ1-1|11|TRBV4-3
ASSQRQNTEAF
>TRBJ1-5|12|TRBV6-5
ASSRRGTSQPQH
>TRBJ2-5|14|TRBV18
ASSPTADSAGQTQY
>TRBJ2-7|13|TRBV9
ASSPPSGRGYEQY
>TRBJ2-4|13|TRBV21-1
ASSRSRDRKNIQY
>TRBJ2-3|14|TRBV27
ASSSPTRNERDTQY
>TRBJ1-1|13|TRBV19
ASSITGQVNTEAF
>TRBJ2-1|11|TRBV29-1
SVGVSSYNEQF
>TRBJ1-2|11|TRBV3-1/TRBV3-2
ASSPASGYGYT
>TRBJ2-7|13|TRBV28
ASSLGGASSYEQY